A single sample is the source of the 5 T cell receptor beta chains below, sequenced in a study of Ad26.COV2.S vaccination and SARS-CoV-2 variants. Regarding treatment: 15 to 20 received Ad26.COV2.S at low or high dose, single or two shots; a few received placebo; per-sample allocation not given. Vaccine and placebo recipients were sampled on day 63 after the first injection. Assay used: immunoSEQ multiplex PCR; TCRdb lists only in-frame clones, some missing. The data contain 300,000 to 350,000 clones, roughly 90% of them singletons. The source material was peripheral blood, sampled in a trial of Ad26.COV2.S vaccine versus placebo. All receptors derive from a person between 18 and 60 years old who received the Ad26.COV2.S COVID-19 vaccine or a placebo.

The chain has TRBV7-2 and TRBJ1-5; D unresolved. V was pared by 1 base and J by 0 bases, with 7 bases between. CDR1 and CDR2 from the germline V gene are SGHTA and FQGNSA. CDR3 length: 15 amino acids. CDR3 in DNA: TGTGCCAGCAGCTTAGACGTTAATAGCAATCAGCCCCAGCATTTT. It specifies CASSLDVNSNQPQHF.

This clone was observed a handful of times. This rearrangement joins TRBV4-1 to TRBJ1-5; D is unclear. The CDR3 is 14 residues long. Trimming removed 4 bases at V and 2 bases at J, with 9 bases between. Germline-derived CDR1 and CDR2 are MGHRA and YSYEKL. CDR3 in amino acids: CASSPREGNQPQHF. In DNA, the CDR3 is TGCGCCAGCAGCCCTCGGGAGGGCAATCAGCCCCAGCATTTT.

This clone has only one observation. The V gene is TRBV28, the J gene TRBJ1-2; a possible D gene is TRBD1 (5 bases). V was trimmed by 1 base and J by 8 bases, leaving 11 bases between them. The CDR3 extends over 13 amino acids. CDR1 and CDR2 from the germline V gene are MDHEN and SYDVKM. The CDR3 DNA is TGTGCCAGCAGTTTATATCGGGGGAGAGGCTACACCTTC. This gives the protein CASSLYRGRGYTF.

CDR3 amino acids: CASSSTGADFNEQFF. The CDR3 DNA reads TGCGCCAGCAGCTCGACCGGGGCGGATTTCAATGAGCAGTTCTTC. The V call is TRBV5-1, the J call TRBJ2-1, with D possibly called TRBD1 or TRBD2 (5 bases each). Trimming stripped 3 bases from V and 6 bases from J, with 16 bases between. CDR3 length: 15 amino acids. Germline CDR1 is SGHRS and CDR2 is YFSETQ.

The V gene is TRBV6-2 or TRBV6-3, the J gene TRBJ2-4, with 9 positions matching TRBD1. Germline V gives CDR1 MNHEY, CDR2 SVGEGT. The CDR3 is 17 residues long. V lost 4 bases to trimming and J lost 3 bases; unmatched junction nucleotides: 10. The CDR3 region is CASSSRQGVIGKNIQYF. CDR3 in DNA: TGTGCCAGCAGTTCACGACAGGGGGTCATAGGCAAAAACATTCAGTACTTC.